This T cell receptor beta chain was sequenced during a study of shared clonotypes between healthy human individuals. Study background: Sampling drew on donors who were a couple of women and a few men aged 18 to 49. Each donor contributed plates that comprised three CD4 naive, three CD4 memory, two CD8 naive and one CD8 memory.

Measured with immunoSEQ multiplex PCR; TCRdb has only the in-frame clones, and not every one. Among millions of clones listed, approximately 94% were seen once. Study-wide points: Among non-shared clonotypes, generation probabilities were lower than among those shared by all four donors.

Of note for this clone: Its cognate antigen is unknown.

The CDR3 is 15 residues long. Per germline, CDR1 MNHNY and CDR2 SVGAGI (reference sequence). Between the trimmed V and J ends, which lost 0 bases and 3 bases, there was a span of 12 bases. Naive CD8 populations comprised CD45RO-negative cells positively selected for CCR7, excluding terminally differentiated effector memory CD45RA+ cells. The specimen was naive CD8+ T cells sorted from blood. The V call is TRBV6-6, the J call TRBJ2-7; D gene ambiguous. The source is a man aged 18 to 30 in good health. The CDR3 nucleotides read TGTGCCAGCAGTTACTCGACGCGTGTGGACTACGAGCAGTACTTC. This encodes CASSYSTRVDYEQYF.